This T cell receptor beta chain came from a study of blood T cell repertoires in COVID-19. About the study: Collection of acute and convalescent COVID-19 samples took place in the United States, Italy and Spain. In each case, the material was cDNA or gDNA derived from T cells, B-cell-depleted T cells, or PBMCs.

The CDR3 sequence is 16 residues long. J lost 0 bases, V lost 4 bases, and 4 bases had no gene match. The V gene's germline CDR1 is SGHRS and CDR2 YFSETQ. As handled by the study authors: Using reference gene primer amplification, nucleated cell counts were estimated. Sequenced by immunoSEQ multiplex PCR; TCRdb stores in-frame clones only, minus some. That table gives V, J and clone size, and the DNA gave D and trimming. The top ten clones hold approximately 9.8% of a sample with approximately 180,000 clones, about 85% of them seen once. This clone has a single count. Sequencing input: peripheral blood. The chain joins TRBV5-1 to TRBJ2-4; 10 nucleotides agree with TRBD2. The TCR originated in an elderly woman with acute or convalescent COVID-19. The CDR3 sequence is CASSPLAGLAKNIQYF. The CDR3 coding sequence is TGCGCCAGCAGCCCACTAGCGGGACTAGCCAAAAACATTCAGTACTTC.